This T cell receptor beta chain emerged from a study of T cell clonality in common variable immunodeficiency. Germline V gene sequence: CDR1 SGHTA, CDR2 FQGNSA. Trimming cost V 4 bases and J 9 bases; bases outside gene matches: 7. The CDR3 has 14 amino acids. Only in-frame clones appear in the TCRdb table, and some are missing; sequencing was by immunoSEQ multiplex PCR. Reported are some 28,000 clones, none seen only once; the ten largest carry about 13%. In its sample, this clone was seen many times. The sequence runs out 3 residues before the end of the CDR3; the remainder is reconstructed from the germline J gene.

This TCR derives from a person aged 18 to 75 in good health. V and J are TRBV7-2 and TRBJ2-1; 9 nucleotides match TRBD1. The material sequenced was peripheral blood mononuclear cells. The CDR3 protein is CASSYTGGPGEQFF. The sequenced part of the CDR3 DNA is TGTGCCAGCAGCTATACAGGGGGCCCGGGTGAG.